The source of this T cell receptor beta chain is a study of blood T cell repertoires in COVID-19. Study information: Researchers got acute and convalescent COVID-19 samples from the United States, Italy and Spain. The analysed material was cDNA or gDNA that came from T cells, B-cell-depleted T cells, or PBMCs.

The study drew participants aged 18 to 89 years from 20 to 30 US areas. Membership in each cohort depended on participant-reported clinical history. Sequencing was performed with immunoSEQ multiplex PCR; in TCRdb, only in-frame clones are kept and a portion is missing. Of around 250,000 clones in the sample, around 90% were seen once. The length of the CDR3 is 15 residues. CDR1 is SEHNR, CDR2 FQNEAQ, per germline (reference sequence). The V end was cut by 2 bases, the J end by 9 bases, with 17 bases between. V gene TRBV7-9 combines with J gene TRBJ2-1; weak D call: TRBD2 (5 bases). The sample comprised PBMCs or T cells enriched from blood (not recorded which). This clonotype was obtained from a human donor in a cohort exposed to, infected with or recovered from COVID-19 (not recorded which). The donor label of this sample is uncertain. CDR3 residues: CASSLSRTGPGEQFF. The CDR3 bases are TGTGCCAGCAGCTTATCTAGGACTGGCCCCGGTGAGCAGTTCTTC.